The 29 T cell receptor beta chains in this list originate from one sample, sequenced in a study of human T cells and chemical hapten exposure. Regarding time point: pre-sensitization, week 0. The treatment was: therapeutic diphenylcyclopropenone sensitization with weekly scalp DPC. TCRdb re-derived calls from the RACE reads in MiXCR, one entry per CDR3 protein. Among 150,000 to 200,000 distinct CDR3 sequences listed, almost 30% were seen once. Sequences were derived from whole blood, sampled in connection with sensitization to the hapten diphenylcyclopropenone (DPC). These receptors were obtained from a woman in her thirties with alopecia areata. Some clones in this sample may be carry-over from other donors' samples.

This clonotype was counted only a few times. This sequence joins TRBV28 and TRBJ1-5; no firm D call. Trimming removed 4 bases at V and 5 bases at J, with 3 bases between. CDR1 MDHEN and CDR2 SYDVKM come from the germline V gene. The CDR3 has 11 residues. CDR3 nucleotide sequence: TGTGCCAGCAGTTCGCATCAGCCCCAGCATTTT. Its translation: CASSSHQPQHF.

The J gene is TRBJ1-5, the V gene TRBV11-1, with D hard to call. CDR1 and CDR2 from the germline V gene are SGHAT and FQDESV (reference sequence). CDR3 length: 13 residues. The V gene lost 5 bases and the J gene lost 5 bases, with 10 bases spanning the gap. The CDR3 coding sequence is TGTGCCAGCAGCGCCTCACTGGATCAGCCCCAGCATTTT. As protein: CASSASLDQPQHF.

The rearrangement uses TRBV6-2 or TRBV6-3 and TRBJ1-1; D not resolved. V was shortened by 8 bases and J by 0 bases, with 16 bases between the two germline ends. The CDR3 runs 15 residues. The germline V gene has CDR1 MNHEY and CDR2 SVGEGT. The CDR3 sequence is CASAQWTGMNTEAFF. The CDR3 DNA is TGTGCCAGCGCCCAGTGGACGGGGATGAACACTGAAGCTTTCTTT.

This clonotype was observed a handful of times. V gene TRBV20-1 combines with J gene TRBJ2-1, with TRBD2 as a possible D gene (5 bases). V dropped 6 bases and J dropped 7 bases, with 22 bases sitting between them. The CDR3 extends over 15 amino acids. Germline CDR1 reads DFQATT; CDR2 reads SNEGSKA (reference sequence). DNA for the CDR3: TGCAGTGCGCTGACCCTAGCTGGACCTCAAAATGAGCAGTTCTTC. Its translation: CSALTLAGPQNEQFF.

The V gene is TRBV6-6, the J gene TRBJ2-6, with 9 bases that match TRBD1. Trimming removed 4 bases from V and 1 base from J; junction bases left unmatched: 5. CDR3 length: 17 residues. Germline CDR1 MNHNY, CDR2 SVGAGI (reference sequence). The CDR3 DNA sequence: TGTGCCAGCAGTTCCGGGACAGGGAGTTCTGGGGCCAACGTCCTGACTTTC. Protein: CASSSGTGSSGANVLTF.

The chain couples TRBV6-2 or TRBV6-3 to TRBJ1-2; 7 bases are shared with TRBD1. J was trimmed by 1 base and V by 6 bases; bases with no gene match: 11. CDR3 size: 16 residues. Germline-derived CDR1 and CDR2 are MNHEY and SVGEGT. The CDR3 loop is CASRSPGTARNYGYTF. As DNA, the CDR3 is TGTGCCAGCAGATCTCCCGGGACAGCCCGTAACTATGGCTACACCTTC.

The V and J genes are TRBV7-2 and TRBJ2-2, with a possible D match to TRBD1 (5 bases). CDR3 length: 13 residues. V shed 8 bases and J shed 6 bases, with 13 bases lying between them. CDR1 is SGHTA, CDR2 FQGNSA, per germline. The CDR3 DNA follows: TGTGCCAGCCCCAGGGCGGTCGCCGGGGAGCTGTTTTTT. Residues: CASPRAVAGELFF.

This chain uses TRBV24-1 with TRBJ1-2, with a possible D match to TRBD1 (5 bases). This CDR3 spans 14 amino acids. The V gene's germline CDR1 is KGHDR and CDR2 SFDVKD. With 0 bases removed from V and 6 bases from J, the gap between germline ends came to 10 bases. This CDR3 is CATSDLEGLDGYTF. The CDR3 DNA sequence: TGTGCCACCAGTGATTTGGAGGGGCTAGATGGCTACACCTTC.

The J gene is TRBJ2-6, the V gene TRBV9, with a possible D match to TRBD1 (5 bases). CDR3 length: 16 residues. Germline-derived CDR1 and CDR2 are SGDLS and YYNGEE. Deletions cut 0 bases from V and 2 bases from J, with 9 bases between. CDR3 residues: CASSVVSGPGANVLTF. CDR3 coding DNA: TGTGCCAGCAGCGTAGTATCAGGGCCTGGGGCCAACGTCCTGACTTTC.

The rearrangement uses TRBV3-1 and TRBJ1-3, with unresolved D. Germline CDR1 reads LGHDT; CDR2 reads YNNKEL (reference sequence). Trimming pared 6 bases from V and 0 bases from J, leaving 3 bases between. The CDR3 extends over 12 amino acids. CDR3 nucleotides: TGTGCCAGCAGTCACTCTGGAAACACCATATATTTT. Amino acids: CASSHSGNTIYF.

Only a few counts were recorded for this clonotype. The chain combines TRBV7-8 with TRBJ2-4; unclear D gene. Germline-derived CDR1 and CDR2 are SGHVS and FQNEAQ. V was cut by 3 bases and J by 7 bases, with 19 bases left in between. This CDR3 region has 16 residues. For the CDR3, the DNA is TGTGCCAGCAGCTTGATAGTTTCCGATAGCAGGAACATTCAGTACTTC. This encodes CASSLIVSDSRNIQYF.

The rearrangement joins TRBV2 to TRBJ1-1; tentatively, D is TRBD1 (5 bases). The CDR3 loop spans 13 amino acids. The V gene's germline CDR1 is SNHLY and CDR2 FYNNEI. V dropped 4 bases and J dropped 4 bases, with 10 bases sitting between them. CDR3 nucleotide sequence: TGTGCCAGCAGTGGGCAGGGATCCACTGAAGCTTTCTTT. Residues: CASSGQGSTEAFF.

CDR3 loop: CASSSGGGYGETQYF. CDR3 DNA: TGTGCCAGCAGTTCAGGGGGCGGGTACGGGGAGACCCAGTACTTC. J is TRBJ2-5 and V is TRBV6-5; 8 nucleotides match TRBD1. CDR1 MNHEY and CDR2 SVGAGI come from the germline V gene. The CDR3 has 15 residues. V dropped 4 bases and J dropped 5; count of bases not matched to a gene: 9.

The chain is built from TRBV5-5 and TRBJ1-4; D is unresolved. V was clipped by 4 bases and J by 4 bases, with 17 bases between them. The CDR3 consists of 16 residues. The germline CDR1 and CDR2 sequences are SGHKS and YYEKEE (reference sequence). The chain's CDR3 is CASSPHVGSFNEKLFF. CDR3 coding DNA: TGTGCCAGCAGCCCTCATGTGGGCTCCTTTAATGAAAAACTGTTTTTT.

This clonotype was seen more than once but under ten times. V usage is TRBV2 and J usage is TRBJ1-1; 7 bases are shared with TRBD1. CDR3 length: 15 residues. With 7 bases clipped from V and 0 bases from J, the junction kept 8 bases outside the gene matches. The germline V gene has CDR1 SNHLY and CDR2 FYNNEI. CDR3 in DNA: TGTGCCAGCACCAGGGGGACAGCGATGAACACTGAAGCTTTCTTT. Amino acids: CASTRGTAMNTEAFF.

This clonotype occurred a few times. The chain carries TRBV28 and TRBJ1-5; D perhaps matches TRBD1 (5 bases). The CDR3 sequence is 15 residues long. Germline CDR1 MDHEN, CDR2 SYDVKM. The germline V and J ends were trimmed by 1 base and 6 bases, with 13 bases remaining between them. Written as DNA, the CDR3 is TGTGCCAGCAGTTTATCTTCAGGGTATGGTCAGCCCCAGCATTTT. Its protein is CASSLSSGYGQPQHF.

This rearrangement joins TRBV24-1 to TRBJ1-5; D not resolved. CDR1 is KGHDR, CDR2 SFDVKD, per germline. The V end was cut by 6 bases, the J end by 2 bases, with 4 bases between. The CDR3 runs 12 residues. CDR3 bases: TGTGCCACCAGTCAAGGCAATCAGCCCCAGCATTTT. Its translation is CATSQGNQPQHF.

The chain joins TRBV24-1 to TRBJ1-1, with TRBD1 as a possible D gene (6 bases). Trimming took off 9 bases at V and 5 bases at J, with 18 bases between the two ends. Germline CDR1 is KGHDR and CDR2 is SFDVKD. CDR3 size: 14 residues. The CDR3 region is CATPRRQVSTEAFF. In DNA, the CDR3 is TGTGCCACCCCCAGACGACAGGTTTCGACTGAAGCTTTCTTT.

The chain couples TRBV3-1 to TRBJ1-2, with unresolved D. The V and J ends lost 4 bases and 4 bases respectively, with 13 bases between them. Per germline, CDR1 LGHDT and CDR2 YNNKEL (reference sequence). The CDR3 extends over 14 amino acids. The CDR3 region has the DNA TGTGCCAGCAGCCCACAACAAGTTATCTATGGCTACACCTTC. Amino acid sequence: CASSPQQVIYGYTF. The full variable domain, completed using reference TRBV3-1 and TRBJ1-2, is DTAVSQTPKYLVTQMGNDKSIKCEQNLGHDTMYWYKQDSKKFLKIMFSYNNKELIINETVPNRFSPKSPDKAHLNLHINSLELGDSAVYFCASSPQQVIYGYTFGSGTRLTVV.

This clonotype has a handful of counts. The chain has TRBV10-3 and TRBJ1-4, with 9 positions matching TRBD1. The junction had 3 bases not matched to a gene; V was cut back by 5 bases and J by 5 bases. Germline-derived CDR1 and CDR2 are ENHRY and SYGVKD. The CDR3 is 14 residues long. The CDR3 is CAISPQGANEKLFF. The DNA of the CDR3 is TGTGCCATCAGTCCACAGGGGGCGAATGAAAAACTGTTTTTT.

The rearrangement joins TRBV30 to TRBJ1-6; no firm D call. The germline V gene has CDR1 GTSNPN and CDR2 SVGIG (reference sequence). The CDR3 is made up of 13 amino acids. V was pared by 6 bases and J by 0 bases, with 6 bases between. CDR3 loop: CACSSSYNSPLHF. Here the CDR3 DNA reads TGTGCCTGTTCCAGCTCCTATAATTCACCCCTCCACTTT. Variable domain in full (rest from reference TRBV30 and TRBJ1-6): SQTIHQWPATLVQPVGSPLSLECTVEGTSNPNLYWYRQAAGRGLQLLFYSVGIGQISSEVPQNLSASRPQDRQFILSSKKLLLSDSGFYLCACSSSYNSPLHFGNGTRLTVT.

The rearrangement joins TRBV12-3 or TRBV12-4 to TRBJ1-2; 8 bases match TRBD1. The CDR3 loop spans 13 amino acids. The V gene end was trimmed by 3 bases and the J gene end by 6 bases; junction bases not matched to a gene: 3. In DNA, the CDR3 is TGTGCCAGCAGTTTCCTGGACAGGGATGGCTACACCTTC. Its translation: CASSFLDRDGYTF.

The chain joins TRBV9 to TRBJ1-2; 7 bases are shared with TRBD1. This CDR3 spans 17 amino acids. V lost 3 bases and J lost 5; bases outside the gene matches: 16. In germline, CDR1 is SGDLS, CDR2 YYNGEE. The CDR3 loop is CASSATADLDRRYGYTF. CDR3 nucleotides: TGTGCCAGCAGCGCCACCGCCGACTTGGACAGGCGATATGGCTACACCTTC.

Only a few counts were recorded for this clonotype. The chain is built from TRBV6-2 or TRBV6-3 and TRBJ2-7; perhaps TRBD2 as D (5 bases). V gave up 4 bases and J gave up 6 bases, with 22 bases separating them. Germline CDR1 is MNHEY and CDR2 is SVGEGT. This CDR3 is 16 amino acids long. In DNA form, the CDR3 reads TGTGCCAGCAGTTTCTCAAGACTCCCCGGAGGTGGCGAGCAGTACTTC. This translates into CASSFSRLPGGGEQYF.

The table lists this clonotype with a few counts. V usage is TRBV5-5 and J usage is TRBJ2-7; D is ambiguous. The V gene lost 4 bases and the J gene lost 4 bases, with 18 bases spanning the gap. This CDR3 contains 15 residues. The germline V gene encodes CDR1 SGHKS and CDR2 YYEKEE (reference sequence). CDR3 sequence reads: CASSRAAQEGYEQYF. The CDR3, as DNA: TGTGCCAGCAGCCGGGCGGCCCAGGAAGGGTACGAGCAGTACTTC.

The J gene is TRBJ1-1, the V gene TRBV2; tentative D call: TRBD1 (6 bases). CDR3 length: 14 residues. The V end was cut by 8 bases, the J end by 1 base, with 14 bases between. Germline CDR1 SNHLY, CDR2 FYNNEI. CDR3 residues: CASSKGTKNTEAFF. CDR3 nucleotide sequence: TGTGCCAGCTCGAAGGGGACAAAGAACACTGAAGCTTTCTTT.

The chain has TRBV29-1 and TRBJ1-3; D is unresolved. The germline V and J ends were trimmed by 6 bases and 7 bases, with 16 bases remaining between them. This CDR3 has 13 amino acids. Germline V gene lookup returns CDR1 SQVTM and CDR2 ANQGSEA. CDR3 nucleotide sequence: TGCAGCGTCGCGGACGCGGCCGCTAACACCATATATTTT. Protein product: CSVADAAANTIYF.

The chain links TRBV5-1 to TRBJ2-1; 11 bases are a match to TRBD2. CDR1 is SGHRS and CDR2 is YFSETQ in the germline V gene. The V gene end was trimmed by 0 bases and the J gene end by 8 bases; junction bases not matched to a gene: 7. This CDR3 spans 16 amino acids. CDR3 in DNA: TGCGCCAGCAGCTTGGCGACTAGCGGGGTAAAGGATGAGCAGTTCTTC. This codes for CASSLATSGVKDEQFF.

The table lists this clonotype with a few counts. This sequence joins TRBV28 and TRBJ2-7, with D perhaps TRBD2 (5 bases). V was pared by 5 bases and J by 3 bases, with 11 bases between. The CDR3 contains 13 residues. Germline CDR1 reads MDHEN; CDR2 reads SYDVKM. The CDR3 nucleotides read TGTGCCAGCAGTATCCCTAGCATCTACGAGCAGTACTTC. Protein product: CASSIPSIYEQYF.